These 2 T cell receptor beta chains were all obtained from the same sample, sequenced in a study of shared clonotypes between healthy human individuals. Sequencing used immunoSEQ multiplex PCR; TCRdb keeps in-frame clones, though not all of them. The sample includes 600,000 to 800,000 clones, 55% to 80% of them seen just once. The sequenced sample was memory CD4+ T cells sorted from blood. Noted subset: CD45RA-negative fraction. Every receptor here comes from a woman aged 25 to 39 in good health.

Of note for this clone: Other DNA sequences in the same sample also yield this CDR3. This sequence joins TRBV27 and TRBJ1-3; D uncertain. Trimming shortened V by 5 bases and J by 4 bases, and 9 bases separated the two germline ends. Germline CDR1 is MNHEY and CDR2 is SMNVEV (reference sequence). This CDR3 is built from 13 residues. The CDR3 DNA follows: TGTGCCAGCAGTCCCACCGGCGGAAACACCATATATTTT. Amino acids: CASSPTGGNTIYF.

The chain couples TRBV28 to TRBJ1-5; D not certain. Germline CDR1 reads MDHEN; CDR2 reads SYDVKM. This CDR3 comprises 15 residues. Trimming took 7 bases from V and 0 from J, leaving 13 bases between them. CDR3 residues: CASTLGGNSNQPQHF. The CDR3, as DNA: TGTGCCAGCACCCTTGGCGGGAATAGCAATCAGCCCCAGCATTTT.